This T cell receptor beta chain appears in the sequencing data of a study of blood T cell repertoires in COVID-19. Study as a whole: Samples taken during acute and convalescent COVID-19 were collected in the United States, Italy and Spain.

In the original analysis: Amplification of reference gene primers was used by the study to estimate nucleated cell counts. Produced via immunoSEQ multiplex PCR; TCRdb's table is partial and in-frame only. That table gives V, J and clone size, and the DNA gave D and trimming. The sample carries under 350,000 clones, around nine tenths recorded once. Before being deemed recovered, Cohort 3 donors had two negative PCRs, clearance, or symptom resolution. The sequenced sample consisted of PBMCs or T cells enriched from blood (not recorded which). The source of this sequence is a woman between 40 and 50 years old who had recovered from COVID-19.

CDR3 in amino acids: CASSLMAGRDQPQHF. Here the CDR3 DNA reads TGTGCCAGCAGCTTAATGGCGGGCCGGGATCAGCCCCAGCATTTT. The rearrangement uses TRBV7-3 and TRBJ1-5; D unresolved. The CDR3 has 15 residues. The V end was cut by 1 base, the J end by 5 bases, with 12 bases between. Germline lookup yields CDR1 SGHTA and CDR2 FQGTGA.